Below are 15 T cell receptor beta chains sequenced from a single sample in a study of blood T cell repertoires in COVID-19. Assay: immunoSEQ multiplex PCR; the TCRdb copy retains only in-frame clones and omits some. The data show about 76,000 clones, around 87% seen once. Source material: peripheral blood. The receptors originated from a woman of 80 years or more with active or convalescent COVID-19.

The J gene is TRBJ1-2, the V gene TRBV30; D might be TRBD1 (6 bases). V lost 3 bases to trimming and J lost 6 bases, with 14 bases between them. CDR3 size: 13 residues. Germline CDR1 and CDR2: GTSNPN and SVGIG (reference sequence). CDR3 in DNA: TGTGCCTGGAGAGCAGGGGCGGCGGATGGCTACACCTTC. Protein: CAWRAGAADGYTF.

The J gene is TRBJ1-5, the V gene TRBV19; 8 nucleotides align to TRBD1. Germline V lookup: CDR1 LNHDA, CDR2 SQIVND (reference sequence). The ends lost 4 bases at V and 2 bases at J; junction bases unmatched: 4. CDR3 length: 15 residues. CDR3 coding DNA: TGTGCCAGTAGTAGGACAGGGACTGGCAATCAGCCCCAGCATTTT. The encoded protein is CASSRTGTGNQPQHF. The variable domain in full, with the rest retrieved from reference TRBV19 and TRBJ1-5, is DGGITQSPKYLFRKEGQNVTLSCEQNLNHDAMYWYRQDPGQGLRLIYYSQIVNDFQKGDIAEGYSVSREKKESFPLTVTSAQKNPTAFYLCASSRTGTGNQPQHFGDGTRLSIL.

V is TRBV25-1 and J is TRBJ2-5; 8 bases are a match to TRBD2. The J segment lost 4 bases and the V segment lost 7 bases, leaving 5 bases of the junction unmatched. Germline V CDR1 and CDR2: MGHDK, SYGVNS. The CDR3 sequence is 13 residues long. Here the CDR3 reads CASNPGGTETQYF. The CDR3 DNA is TGTGCCAGCAACCCGGGGGGGACAGAGACCCAGTACTTC.

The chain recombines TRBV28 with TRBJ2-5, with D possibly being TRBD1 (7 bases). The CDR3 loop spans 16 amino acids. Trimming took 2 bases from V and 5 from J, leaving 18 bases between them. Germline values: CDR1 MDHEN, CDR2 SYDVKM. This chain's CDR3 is CASSLDQGQGGETQYF. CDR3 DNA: TGTGCCAGCAGTTTAGACCAGGGGCAGGGGGGCGAGACCCAGTACTTC. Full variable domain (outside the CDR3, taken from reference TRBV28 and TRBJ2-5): DVKVTQSSRYLVKRTGEKVFLECVQDMDHENMFWYRQDPGLGLRLIYFSYDVKMKEKGDIPEGYSVSREKKERFSLILESASTNQTSMYLCASSLDQGQGGETQYFGPGTRLLVL.

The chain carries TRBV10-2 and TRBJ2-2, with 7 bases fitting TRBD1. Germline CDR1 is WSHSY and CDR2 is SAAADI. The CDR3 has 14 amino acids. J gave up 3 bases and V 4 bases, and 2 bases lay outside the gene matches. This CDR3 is CASSGQGDTGELFF. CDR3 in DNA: TGCGCCAGCAGTGGACAGGGAGACACCGGGGAGCTGTTTTTT.

The CDR3 DNA is TGCAGCATGGGACAGGGGGACTATGGCTACACCTTC. Protein: CSMGQGDYGYTF. The J gene is TRBJ1-2, the V gene TRBV29-1, with 11 bases that match TRBD1. CDR1 and CDR2 from the germline V gene are SQVTM and ANQGSEA. CDR3 length equals 12 residues. The V gene end was trimmed by 8 bases and the J gene end by 3 bases; junction bases not matched to a gene: 2.

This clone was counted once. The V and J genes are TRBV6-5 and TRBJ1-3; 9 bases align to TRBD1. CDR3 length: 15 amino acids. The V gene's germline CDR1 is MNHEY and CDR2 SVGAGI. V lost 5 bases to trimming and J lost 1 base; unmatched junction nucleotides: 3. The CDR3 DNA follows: TGTGCCAGCAGTCCGGGACAGGGATCTGGAAACACCATATATTTT. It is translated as CASSPGQGSGNTIYF.

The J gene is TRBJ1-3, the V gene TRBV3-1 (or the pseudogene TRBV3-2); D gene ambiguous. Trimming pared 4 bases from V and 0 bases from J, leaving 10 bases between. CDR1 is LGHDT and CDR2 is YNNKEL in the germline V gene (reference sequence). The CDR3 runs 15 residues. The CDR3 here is CASSRASGSGNTIYF. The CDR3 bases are TGTGCCAGCAGCCGGGCGAGTGGCTCTGGAAACACCATATATTTT.

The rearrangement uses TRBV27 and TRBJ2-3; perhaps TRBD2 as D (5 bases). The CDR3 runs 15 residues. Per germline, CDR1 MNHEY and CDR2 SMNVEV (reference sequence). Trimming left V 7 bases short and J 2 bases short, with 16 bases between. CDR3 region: CASTSGLRHTDTQYF. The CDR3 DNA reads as TGTGCCAGCACCTCCGGACTGCGGCACACAGATACGCAGTATTTT.

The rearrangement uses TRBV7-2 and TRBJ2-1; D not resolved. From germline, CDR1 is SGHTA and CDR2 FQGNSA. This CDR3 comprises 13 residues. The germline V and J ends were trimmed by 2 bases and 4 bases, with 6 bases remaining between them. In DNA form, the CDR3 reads TGTGCCAGCAGCTTATCGGAGTACAATGAGCAGTTCTTC. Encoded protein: CASSLSEYNEQFF.

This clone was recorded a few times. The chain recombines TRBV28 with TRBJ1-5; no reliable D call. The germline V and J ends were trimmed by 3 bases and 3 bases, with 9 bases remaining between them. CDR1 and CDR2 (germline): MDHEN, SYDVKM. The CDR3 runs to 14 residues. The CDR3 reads CASSFPGTNQPQHF. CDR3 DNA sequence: TGTGCCAGCAGTTTCCCGGGAACCAATCAGCCCCAGCATTTT.

CDR3 DNA: TGTGCCAGCAGCGCCGGACTAGCGGGGGCCTCTAAGGGAGAGACCCAGTACTTC. Protein sequence: CASSAGLAGASKGETQYF. The gene calls are TRBV7-2 and TRBJ2-5, with 13 bases identical to TRBD2. CDR1 and CDR2 (germline): SGHTA, FQGNSA. With 5 bases clipped from V and 4 bases from J, the junction kept 13 bases outside the gene matches. The CDR3 has 18 residues.

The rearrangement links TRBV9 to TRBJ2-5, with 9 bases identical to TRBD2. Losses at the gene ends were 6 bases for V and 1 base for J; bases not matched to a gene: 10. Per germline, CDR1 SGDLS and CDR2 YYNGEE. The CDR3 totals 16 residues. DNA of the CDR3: TGTGCCAGCACTAAGGGGGCTAGCGGGGCCCAAGAGACCCAGTACTTC. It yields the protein CASTKGASGAQETQYF.

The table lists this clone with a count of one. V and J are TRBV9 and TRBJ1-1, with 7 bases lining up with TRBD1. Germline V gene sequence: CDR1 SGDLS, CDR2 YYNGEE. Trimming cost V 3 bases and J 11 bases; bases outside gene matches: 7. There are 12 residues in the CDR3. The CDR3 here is CASSAGGSEAFF. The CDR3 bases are TGTGCCAGCAGCGCAGGGGGTTCCGAGGCTTTCTTT. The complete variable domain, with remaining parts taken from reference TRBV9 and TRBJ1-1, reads DSGVTQTPKHLITATGQRVTLRCSPRSGDLSVYWYQQSLDQGLQFLIQYYNGEERAKGNILERFSAQQFPDLHSELNLSSLELGDSALYFCASSAGGSEAFFGQGTRLTVV.

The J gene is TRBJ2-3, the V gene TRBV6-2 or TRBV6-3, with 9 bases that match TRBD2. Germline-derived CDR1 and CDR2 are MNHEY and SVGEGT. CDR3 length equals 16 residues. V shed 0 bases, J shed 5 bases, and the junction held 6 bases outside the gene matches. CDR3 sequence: CASSYSTGGGVDTQYF. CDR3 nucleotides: TGTGCCAGCAGTTACTCGACAGGCGGGGGGGTAGATACGCAGTATTTT.